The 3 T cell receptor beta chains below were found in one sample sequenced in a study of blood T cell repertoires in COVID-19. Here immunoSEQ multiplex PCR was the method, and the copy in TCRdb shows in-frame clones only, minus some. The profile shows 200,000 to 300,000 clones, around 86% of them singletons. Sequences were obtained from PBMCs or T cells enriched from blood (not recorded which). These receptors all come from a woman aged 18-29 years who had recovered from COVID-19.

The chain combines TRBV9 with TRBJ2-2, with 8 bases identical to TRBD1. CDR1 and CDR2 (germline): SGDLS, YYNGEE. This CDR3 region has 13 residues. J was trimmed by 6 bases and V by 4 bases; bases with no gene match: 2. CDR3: CASSPQGAGELFF. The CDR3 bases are TGTGCCAGCAGCCCACAGGGGGCCGGGGAGCTGTTTTTT. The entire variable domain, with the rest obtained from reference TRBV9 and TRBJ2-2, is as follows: DSGVTQTPKHLITATGQRVTLRCSPRSGDLSVYWYQQSLDQGLQFLIQYYNGEERAKGNILERFSAQQFPDLHSELNLSSLELGDSALYFCASSPQGAGELFFGEGSRLTVL.

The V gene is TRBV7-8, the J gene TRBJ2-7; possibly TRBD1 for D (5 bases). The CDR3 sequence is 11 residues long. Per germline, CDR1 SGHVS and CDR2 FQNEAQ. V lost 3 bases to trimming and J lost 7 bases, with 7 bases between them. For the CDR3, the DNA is TGTGCCAGCAGCTTGGACACAGAGCAGTACTTC. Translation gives CASSLDTEQYF. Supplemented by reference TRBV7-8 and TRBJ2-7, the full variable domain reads GAGVSQSPRYKVAKRGQDVALRCDPISGHVSLFWYQQALGQGPEFLTYFQNEAQLDKSGLPSDRFFAERPEGSVSTLKIQRTQQEDSAVYLCASSLDTEQYFGPGTRLTVT.

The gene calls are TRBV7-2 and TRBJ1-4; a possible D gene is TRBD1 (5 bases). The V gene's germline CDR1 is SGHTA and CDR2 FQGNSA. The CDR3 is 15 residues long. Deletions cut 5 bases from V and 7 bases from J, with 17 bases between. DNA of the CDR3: TGTGCCAGCAGCCCCCAAAGTGGGCAGGGTGAAAAACTGTTTTTT. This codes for CASSPQSGQGEKLFF.